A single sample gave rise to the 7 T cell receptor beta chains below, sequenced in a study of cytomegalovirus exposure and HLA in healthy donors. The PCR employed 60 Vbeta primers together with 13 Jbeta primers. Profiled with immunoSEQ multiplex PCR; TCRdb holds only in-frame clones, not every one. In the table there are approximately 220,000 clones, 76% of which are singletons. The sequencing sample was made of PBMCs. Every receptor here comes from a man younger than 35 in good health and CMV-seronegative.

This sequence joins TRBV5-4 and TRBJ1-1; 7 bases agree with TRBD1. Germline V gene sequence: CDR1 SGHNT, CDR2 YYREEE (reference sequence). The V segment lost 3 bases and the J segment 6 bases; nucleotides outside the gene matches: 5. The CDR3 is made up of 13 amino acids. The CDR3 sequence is CASSSGQVAEAFF. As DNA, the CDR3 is TGTGCCAGCAGCTCCGGACAGGTAGCTGAAGCTTTCTTT.

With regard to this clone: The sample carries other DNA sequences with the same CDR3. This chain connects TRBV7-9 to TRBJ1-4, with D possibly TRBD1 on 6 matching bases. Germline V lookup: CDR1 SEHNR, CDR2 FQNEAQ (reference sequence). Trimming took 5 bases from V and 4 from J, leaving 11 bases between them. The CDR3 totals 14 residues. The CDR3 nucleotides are TGTGCCAGCAGCCCATCAGGGGTTAATGAAAAACTGTTTTTT. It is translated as CASSPSGVNEKLFF.

The CDR3 DNA reads as TGTGCCAGCAGTGAGACTAGCGCAAGCTCCTACAATGAGCAGTTCTTC. The encoded protein is CASSETSASSYNEQFF. The chain combines TRBV27 with TRBJ2-1; TRBD2 agrees at 8 bases. The CDR3 covers 16 residues. CDR1 is MNHEY, CDR2 SMNVEV, per germline (reference sequence). Losses at the gene ends were 5 bases for V and 0 bases for J; bases not matched to a gene: 6.

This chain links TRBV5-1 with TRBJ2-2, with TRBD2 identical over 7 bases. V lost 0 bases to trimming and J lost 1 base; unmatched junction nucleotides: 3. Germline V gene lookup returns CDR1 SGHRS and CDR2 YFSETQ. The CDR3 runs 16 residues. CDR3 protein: CASSLGAGRNTGELFF. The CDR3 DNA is TGCGCCAGCAGCTTGGGAGCGGGGAGGAACACCGGGGAGCTGTTTTTT.

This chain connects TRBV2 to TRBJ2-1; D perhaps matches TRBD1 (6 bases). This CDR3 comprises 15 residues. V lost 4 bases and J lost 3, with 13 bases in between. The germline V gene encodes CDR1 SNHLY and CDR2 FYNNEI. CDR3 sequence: CASSGAGTYYNEQFF. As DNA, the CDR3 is TGTGCCAGCAGTGGGGCCGGGACATACTACAATGAGCAGTTCTTC.

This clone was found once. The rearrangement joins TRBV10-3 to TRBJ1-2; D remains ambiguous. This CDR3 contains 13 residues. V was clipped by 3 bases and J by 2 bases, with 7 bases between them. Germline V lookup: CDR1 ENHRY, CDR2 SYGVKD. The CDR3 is CAISDNSNYGYTF. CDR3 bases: TGTGCCATCAGTGATAACAGCAACTATGGCTACACCTTC.

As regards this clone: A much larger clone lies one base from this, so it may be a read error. In DNA form, the CDR3 reads TGTGCCAGCAGTCCGCGGGACACAGATACGCAGTATTTT. Protein: CASSPRDTDTQYF. The rearrangement links TRBV7-9 to TRBJ2-3; D is perhaps TRBD2 (6 bases). In germline, CDR1 is SEHNR, CDR2 FQNEAQ (reference sequence). CDR3 length: 13 amino acids. V was shortened by 6 bases and J by 2 bases, with 9 bases between the two germline ends. Complete variable domain (other parts from reference TRBV7-9 and TRBJ2-3): DTGVSQNPRHKITKRGQNVTFRCDPISEHNRLYWYRQTLGQGPEFLTYFQNEAQLEKSRLLSDRFSAERPKGSFSTLEIQRTEQGDSAMYLCASSPRDTDTQYFGPGTRLTVL.